This T cell receptor (beta chain) was sequenced in a study of blood T cell repertoires in COVID-19. Turning to the study itself: The United States, Italy and Spain provided the acute and convalescent COVID-19 samples. T cells, B-cell-depleted T cells, or PBMCs supplied cDNA or gDNA.

Under the authors' procedure: Reference gene primer amplification gave nucleated cell count estimates. The protocol was immunoSEQ multiplex PCR, while the TCRdb copy is restricted to in-frame clones and leaves out a portion. The DNA was the basis for D and trimming; V, J and clone size are from that table. In the table there are more than 95,000 clones, 70% to 90% of which are singletons. Germline V CDR1 and CDR2: SGHRS, YFSETQ. The J segment lost 4 bases and the V segment lost 4 bases, leaving 3 bases of the junction unmatched. The CDR3 is 13 residues long. The genes are TRBV5-1 and TRBJ1-1, with 8 bases aligning to TRBD1. This TCR derives from a man aged 45 to 65 in a cohort sampled during active COVID-19. The sample consisted of peripheral blood. The CDR3 region is CASSTGTGTEAFF. The CDR3 DNA follows: TGCGCCAGCAGCACGGGGACAGGCACTGAAGCTTTCTTT.